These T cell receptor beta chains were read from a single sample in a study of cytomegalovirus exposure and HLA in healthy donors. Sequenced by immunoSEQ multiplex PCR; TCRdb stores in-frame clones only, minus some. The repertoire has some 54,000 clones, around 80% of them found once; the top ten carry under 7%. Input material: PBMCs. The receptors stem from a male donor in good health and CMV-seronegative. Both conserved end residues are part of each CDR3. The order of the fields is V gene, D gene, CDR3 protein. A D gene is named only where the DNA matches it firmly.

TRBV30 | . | CAWSPGNEQFF
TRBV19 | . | CASRTTRDTEAFF
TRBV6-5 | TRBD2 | CASSYSPSGGSYEQYF
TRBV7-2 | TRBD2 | CASSLKGLAGFGANVLTF
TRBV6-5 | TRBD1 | CASSYPTGGNTGELFF
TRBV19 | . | CATRDRRGEAFF
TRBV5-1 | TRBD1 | CASSFDRENEKLFF
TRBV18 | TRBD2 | CASSVPGLAVGTDTQYF
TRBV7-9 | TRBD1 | CASSLEGQGATEAFF
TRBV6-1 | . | CASWQGNGEQYF
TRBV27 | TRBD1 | CASSLPGTGDPGELFF
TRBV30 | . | CAWSPRIEAFF
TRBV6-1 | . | CASRAVAGQPQHF
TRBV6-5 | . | CASSLDTFGNAIYF
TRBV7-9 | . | CASSLAPGLNNEQFF
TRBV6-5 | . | CASSYLDKTEAFF
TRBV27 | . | CASSIMGGGPDEQFF
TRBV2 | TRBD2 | CASAAWGLAGYQETQYF
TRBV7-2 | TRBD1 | CASSLYRRQGRETQYF
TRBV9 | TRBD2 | CASSATSGGYNEQFF
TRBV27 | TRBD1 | CASSPGTGFYSPLHF
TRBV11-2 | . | CASSPPGEGYGYTF
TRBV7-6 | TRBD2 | CASSLSIRGGLETQYF
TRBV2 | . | CASRKVQGPDTQYF
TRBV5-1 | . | CASRGRVNTEAFF
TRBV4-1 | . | CASSQDGTGDNEKLFF
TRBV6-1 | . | CASGASGSGNTIYF
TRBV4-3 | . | CASSQDLQGYTF
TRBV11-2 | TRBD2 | CASSKLAGGTQETQYF
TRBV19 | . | CASTSGPLSGATNEKLFF
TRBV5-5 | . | CASSPAGGNEQYF
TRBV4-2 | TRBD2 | CASSPTGGSSYNEQFF
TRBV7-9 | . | CASSLEAREKLFF
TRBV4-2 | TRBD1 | CASSQGQGGSYEQYF
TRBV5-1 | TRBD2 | CASSLVGTSGGGADTQYF
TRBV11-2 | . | CASSLAFGNYEQYF
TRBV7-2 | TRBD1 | CASRKAGTGLYSGNTIYF
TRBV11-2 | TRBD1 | CASSLVGTGSNEQYF
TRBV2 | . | CASSEGPTDTQYF
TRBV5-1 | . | CASSLPPGDLLVNTEAFF
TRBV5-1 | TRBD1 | CASSFRDSLNEKLFF